This TCR beta chain appears in the sequencing data of a study of T cell responses to AZD1222 COVID-19 vaccine. Whole-study findings and limits: Elevations in Spike-specific TCR breadth and depth followed administration of two AZD1222 doses. Seropositive AZD1222 recipients at baseline numbered only five or six. Spike-wide coverage was observed for vaccine-associated CD4 TCRs, with dominant responses at 160-218 and 743-854. White British people made up most donors, females outnumbered males, and clonal diversity was possibly underestimated.

This clone was recorded many times. What it binds is not known. The repertoire was sequenced with immunoSEQ multiplex PCR; TCRdb's copy has only in-frame clones and lacks some. Of fewer than 70,000 clones listed, under 90% were seen once; the top ten hold more than 13%. With 0 bases removed from V and 6 bases from J, the gap between germline ends came to 17 bases. This CDR3 is 16 amino acids long. The germline V gene has CDR1 MNHEY and CDR2 SMNVEV (reference sequence). The specimen comprised peripheral blood, sampled 28 days after the second AZD1222 dose. The clonotype originates from an adult who received the AZD1222 COVID-19 vaccine. This rearrangement joins TRBV27 to TRBJ1-1; D is undetermined. CDR3 nucleotides: TGTGCCAGCAGTTTATCACGACTTTTACAGAGTGCTGAAGCTTTCTTT. This translates into CASSLSRLLQSAEAFF.